This T cell receptor (beta chain) was sequenced for a study of CD8+ T cells in alopecia areata. In the study overall: Treated patients were given 5 to 10 mg oral tofacitinib twice daily.

As regards this clone: Its antigen is not known.

Sequencing relied on a cDNA template that was reverse transcribed from extracted RNA. Clones were sequenced by immunoSEQ multiplex PCR, and TCRdb holds only the in-frame ones, with some missing. Of almost 250,000 clones listed, roughly two thirds are singletons. The study's findings and limits: Normal scalp had lower clonality than lesional scalp, with alopecia totalis/universalis lesions showing this most strongly.

The receptor was derived from a human donor with alopecia areata. This material consisted of CD4+ T cells sorted from blood, taken at week 0.

Written as DNA, the CDR3 is TGCGCCAGCAGCTTGGAGGGGGGGCGATCCTATAATTCACCCCTCCACTTT. Amino acids: CASSLEGGRSYNSPLHF. The chain couples TRBV5-1 to TRBJ1-6; TRBD1 might be the D (6 bases). V was trimmed by 0 bases and J by 1 base, leaving 11 bases between them. Germline assignment: CDR1 SGHRS and CDR2 YFSETQ. The CDR3 runs 17 residues.